The 28 T cell receptor beta chains below come from one sample, sequenced in a study of CD8 T cells in ankylosing spondylitis. Using its own MiXCR run on the 5' RACE reads, TCRdb lists one record per CDR3 protein. Found here are approximately 540,000 distinct CDR3 sequences, approximately 12% of them singletons; the top ten hold nearly 7%. What these receptors recognize is not known. Study-wide results and caveats: Characteristic of ankylosing spondylitis blood, it appeared, was a TCR beta motif comprising eight highly homologous variants.

Sequencing used blood, either unsorted or a sorted T cell fraction (not recorded which). The receptors originated from a male donor with ankylosing spondylitis.

This chain uses TRBV20-1 with TRBJ2-7; maybe TRBD2 (6 bases). The CDR3 is made up of 14 amino acids. The germline gives CDR1 DFQATT, CDR2 SNEGSKA (reference sequence). V was trimmed by 5 bases and J by 0 bases, leaving 14 bases between them. Here the CDR3 reads CSADRDSTSYEQYF. The DNA of the CDR3 is TGCAGTGCTGACCGGGACTCGACCTCCTACGAGCAGTACTTC.

This clonotype was seen a few times. The CDR3 DNA follows: TGCAGTGCTAGAGATGTGACTAGCGGGAGGGGTTCGAACACCGGGGAGCTGTTTTTT. Translation gives CSARDVTSGRGSNTGELFF. This chain links TRBV20-1 with TRBJ2-2; TRBD2 agrees at 14 bases. The CDR3 contains 19 residues. V was pared by 0 bases and J by 0 bases, with 6 bases of the junction left unmatched. CDR1 is DFQATT and CDR2 is SNEGSKA in the germline V gene (reference sequence).

V is TRBV20-1 and J is TRBJ2-7; 9 bases are shared with TRBD2. V was pared by 3 bases and J by 7 bases, with 16 bases of the junction left unmatched. The germline V gene encodes CDR1 DFQATT and CDR2 SNEGSKA (reference sequence). This CDR3 is built from 16 residues. The CDR3 DNA reads TGCAGTGCTAGCGCCGTTTATGAAAGCGGGAGGACGGAGCAGTACGTC. It is translated as CSASAVYESGRTEQYV.

Only one count was recorded for this clonotype. The rearrangement uses TRBV10-3 and TRBJ1-1; tentatively, D is TRBD1 (6 bases). This CDR3 spans 14 amino acids. Trimming took 0 bases from V and 1 from J, leaving 6 bases between them. CDR1 is ENHRY, CDR2 SYGVKD, per germline. The chain's CDR3 is CAISESTGNTEAFF. As DNA, the CDR3 is TGTGCCATCAGTGAGTCGACAGGGAACACTGAAGCTTTCTTT.

This clonotype was observed a handful of times. This rearrangement joins TRBV5-1 to TRBJ2-2; D unclear. Per the germline V gene, CDR1 is SGHRS and CDR2 is YFSETQ. Trimming left V 1 base short and J 2 bases short, with 12 bases between. The CDR3 extends over 16 amino acids. CDR3 coding DNA: TGCGCCAGCAGCTTGACCCCGGACCCCAACACCGGGGAGCTGTTTTTT. It yields the protein CASSLTPDPNTGELFF.

In this sample, this clonotype turned up a few times. The chain joins TRBV7-8 to TRBJ2-1; 8 bases align to TRBD1. The V gene's germline CDR1 is SGHVS and CDR2 FQNEAQ. The ends lost 6 bases at V and 5 bases at J; junction bases unmatched: 9. The CDR3 loop spans 15 amino acids. Here the CDR3 DNA reads TGTGCCAGCAGTCTGGCGGACAGGGTTCACAATGAGCAGTTCTTC. This encodes CASSLADRVHNEQFF.

The J gene is TRBJ2-1, the V gene TRBV12-3 or TRBV12-4; TRBD2 agrees at 13 bases. The trim removed 9 bases at V and 6 bases at J, leaving 5 bases unmatched. The CDR3 is 14 residues long. The CDR3 nucleotides are TGTGCCAGTGGAAGACTAGCGGGAGGCAATGAGCAGTTCTTC. This translates into CASGRLAGGNEQFF.

The genes are TRBV6-1 and TRBJ2-1, with no clear D. This CDR3 spans 13 amino acids. V was cut by 2 bases and J by 7 bases, with 9 bases left in between. Germline V CDR1 and CDR2: MNHNS, SASEGT. CDR3 DNA: TGTGCCAGCAGTGAACGGGTAGATAATGAGCAGTTCTTC. The encoded protein is CASSERVDNEQFF.

This chain uses TRBV27 with TRBJ2-3; D not resolved. Germline V gene data show CDR1 as MNHEY and CDR2 as SMNVEV (reference sequence). V dropped 4 bases and J dropped 4 bases, with 6 bases sitting between them. The length of the CDR3 is 12 residues. CDR3 coding DNA: TGTGCCAGCAGTTCCGCGGCAGATACGCAGTATTTT. It yields the protein CASSSAADTQYF.

This clonotype was recorded a few times. This rearrangement joins TRBV2 to TRBJ1-1; no reliable D call. Germline CDR1 and CDR2: SNHLY and FYNNEI. V was pared by 3 bases and J by 0 bases, with 11 bases between. This CDR3 has 15 amino acids. The CDR3 sequence is CASSESRTMNTEAFF. CDR3 nucleotides: TGTGCCAGCAGTGAGAGCAGAACGATGAACACTGAAGCTTTCTTT.

This clonotype appeared many times. This chain uses TRBV12-3 or TRBV12-4 with TRBJ1-1, with no clear D. Between the trimmed V and J ends, which lost 0 bases and 8 bases, there was a span of 4 bases. The CDR3 loop spans 11 amino acids. DNA of the CDR3: TGTGCCAGCAGTTTAGCCGGCGAAGCTTTCTTT. Translating it yields CASSLAGEAFF.

There are a few counts of this clonotype. This sequence joins TRBV5-1 and TRBJ2-7; TRBD2 agrees at 9 bases. This CDR3 comprises 15 residues. The V and J ends lost 5 bases and 0 bases, in that order; junction bases with no gene match: 6. Germline assignment: CDR1 SGHRS and CDR2 YFSETQ. The CDR3 loop reads CASSPSGRSSYEQYF. CDR3 DNA: TGCGCCAGCAGTCCCAGCGGGAGGAGCTCCTACGAGCAGTACTTC. The full variable domain, its missing parts supplied by reference TRBV5-1 and TRBJ2-7, is KAGVTQTPRYLIKTRGQQVTLSCSPISGHRSVSWYQQTPGQGLQFLFEYFSETQRNKGNFPGRFSGRQFSNSRSEMNVSTLELGDSALYLCASSPSGRSSYEQYFGPGTRLTVT.

This clonotype was counted a few times. The V call is TRBV5-1, the J call TRBJ2-3; D not resolved. The CDR3 runs 12 residues. The germline V gene encodes CDR1 SGHRS and CDR2 YFSETQ. V was trimmed by 1 base and J by 8 bases, leaving 8 bases between them. The CDR3, as DNA: TGCGCCAGCAGCTTGAGTAAAGCTACGCAGTATTTT. Amino acids: CASSLSKATQYF.

V is TRBV20-1 and J is TRBJ1-2; D gene unclear. CDR1 and CDR2 (germline): DFQATT, SNEGSKA (reference sequence). V was clipped by 0 bases and J by 3 bases, with 11 bases between them. The CDR3 runs 14 residues. The CDR3 region has the DNA TGCAGTGCTAGAGACACCTTAAAGGACTATGGCTACACCTTC. Its translation is CSARDTLKDYGYTF.

Regarding this clonotype: This may be a read error: a much more frequent sequence differs by one nucleotide. The CDR3 reads CATSPAFSTDTQYF. CDR3 in DNA: TGTGCCACCAGTCCCGCCTTTAGCACAGATACGCAGTATTTT. The rearrangement joins TRBV24-1 to TRBJ2-3, with D uncertain. V lost 6 bases to trimming and J lost 0 bases, with 9 bases between them. This CDR3 has 14 residues. Per the germline V gene, CDR1 is KGHDR and CDR2 is SFDVKD.

This clonotype was detected many times. The chain uses TRBV20-1 and TRBJ1-6; possible D gene TRBD1, 5 bases. Germline V lookup: CDR1 DFQATT, CDR2 SNEGSKA (reference sequence). The CDR3 is made up of 14 amino acids. V was cut by 3 bases and J by 6 bases, with 12 bases left in between. This chain's CDR3 is CSASLGTFNSPLHF. The CDR3 nucleotides are TGCAGTGCTAGCCTCGGGACGTTTAATTCACCCCTCCACTTT.

V and J are TRBV6-1 and TRBJ2-7; D gene uncertain. Germline CDR1 MNHNS, CDR2 SASEGT. The CDR3 totals 13 residues. Trimming took off 1 base at V and 3 bases at J, with 7 bases between the two ends. DNA of the CDR3: TGTGCCAGCAGTGAAGGGAAGTTCTACGAGCAGTACTTC. The encoded protein is CASSEGKFYEQYF.

This clonotype was observed a few times. V gene TRBV29-1 combines with J gene TRBJ2-1, with a possible D match to TRBD2 (6 bases). This CDR3 spans 13 amino acids. Germline assignment: CDR1 SQVTM and CDR2 ANQGSEA. Trimming cost V 3 bases and J 5 bases, with 11 bases left between them. This CDR3 reads CSVEATSDNEQFF. The CDR3 region has the DNA TGCAGCGTTGAGGCGACTAGTGACAATGAGCAGTTCTTC.

The genes are TRBV30 and TRBJ1-2; D call uncertain. This CDR3 spans 13 amino acids. Germline V gene data show CDR1 as GTSNPN and CDR2 as SVGIG (reference sequence). V was shortened by 0 bases and J by 4 bases, with 9 bases between the two germline ends. The CDR3 nucleotides read TGTGCCTGGAGTGTCGGTCCCAGCTATGGCTACACCTTC. Amino acids: CAWSVGPSYGYTF.

V usage is TRBV5-1 and J usage is TRBJ1-1, with 7 bases aligning to TRBD1. V gave up 4 bases and J gave up 4 bases; unmatched junction bases: 13. Germline CDR1 is SGHRS and CDR2 is YFSETQ. This CDR3 region has 16 residues. In DNA form, the CDR3 reads TGCGCCAGCAGCCTTGGCCCAGGGGGGGCGGGCACTGAAGCTTTCTTT. Translation gives CASSLGPGGAGTEAFF.

The J gene is TRBJ2-7, the V gene TRBV2; D is unresolved. V was cut by 3 bases and J by 0 bases, with 9 bases left in between. The CDR3 extends over 14 amino acids. Germline V CDR1 and CDR2: SNHLY, FYNNEI. CDR3 sequence: CASSELTGSYEQYV. CDR3 bases: TGTGCCAGCAGTGAGCTGACGGGCTCCTACGAGCAGTACGTC.

This clonotype was recorded many times. This chain uses TRBV7-9 with TRBJ2-1; TRBD2 might be the D (6 bases). CDR3 length equals 15 residues. Trimming took off 1 base at V and 6 bases at J, with 13 bases between the two ends. Germline V gives CDR1 SEHNR, CDR2 FQNEAQ (reference sequence). In DNA, the CDR3 is TGTGCCAGCAGCTTAGTCGGGGACTCGCGCAATGAGCAGTTCTTC. It yields the protein CASSLVGDSRNEQFF.

This chain joins TRBV5-1 and TRBJ2-1; 10 positions match TRBD2. The CDR3 is 15 amino acids. Germline V CDR1 and CDR2: SGHRS, YFSETQ. V shed 0 bases and J 5 bases; nucleotides not matched to a gene: 2. The CDR3 region is CASSLALAGDNEQFF. The CDR3 nucleotides read TGCGCCAGCAGCTTGGCCCTAGCGGGAGACAATGAGCAGTTCTTC.

Here the CDR3 DNA reads TGCAGTGCTCCCCTGGGGACAGGGGGAAATCAGCCCCAGCATTTT. It encodes CSAPLGTGGNQPQHF. The V gene is TRBV20-1, the J gene TRBJ1-5, with TRBD1 matching over 11 bases. Germline CDR1 reads DFQATT; CDR2 reads SNEGSKA (reference sequence). J lost 4 bases, V lost 5 bases, and 7 bases had no gene match. The CDR3 contains 15 residues.

This rearrangement joins TRBV19 to TRBJ2-7; 8 bases are a match to TRBD1. This CDR3 spans 14 amino acids. V was clipped by 5 bases and J by 0 bases; unmatched bases: 3. The germline V gene encodes CDR1 LNHDA and CDR2 SQIVND (reference sequence). The CDR3 loop reads CASSPQGASYEQYF. The CDR3 region has the DNA TGTGCCAGTAGTCCCCAGGGGGCCTCCTACGAGCAGTACTTC.

In this sample, this clonotype turned up a few times. The V call is TRBV27, the J call TRBJ2-3; TRBD2 might be the D (7 bases). The CDR3 extends over 15 amino acids. The V end lost 5 bases, the J end lost 4 bases, and 16 bases lay between the germline ends. The germline V gene encodes CDR1 MNHEY and CDR2 SMNVEV (reference sequence). The CDR3 DNA is TGTGCCAGCAGTCTAAGGGGGGGGCTATCAGATACGCAGTATTTT. This translates into CASSLRGGLSDTQYF.

This clonotype occurred a few times. The chain couples TRBV20-1 to TRBJ2-1; 11 bases fit TRBD1. There are 14 residues in the CDR3. The ends lost 6 bases at V and 6 bases at J; junction bases unmatched: 7. CDR1 is DFQATT and CDR2 is SNEGSKA in the germline V gene (reference sequence). The CDR3 spells CSASGTGGINEQFF. CDR3 coding DNA: TGCAGTGCCTCCGGGACAGGGGGAATCAATGAGCAGTTCTTC.

This clonotype came up a few times. The chain couples TRBV4-1 to TRBJ1-5, with a possible D match to TRBD1 (6 bases). Trimming stripped 1 base from V and 2 bases from J, with 15 bases between. Looked up from germline, CDR1 is MGHRA and CDR2 is YSYEKL. CDR3 length: 17 amino acids. The CDR3 here is CASSQVLQGIRNQPQHF. CDR3 in DNA: TGCGCCAGCAGCCAAGTCCTACAGGGTATTCGCAATCAGCCCCAGCATTTT.